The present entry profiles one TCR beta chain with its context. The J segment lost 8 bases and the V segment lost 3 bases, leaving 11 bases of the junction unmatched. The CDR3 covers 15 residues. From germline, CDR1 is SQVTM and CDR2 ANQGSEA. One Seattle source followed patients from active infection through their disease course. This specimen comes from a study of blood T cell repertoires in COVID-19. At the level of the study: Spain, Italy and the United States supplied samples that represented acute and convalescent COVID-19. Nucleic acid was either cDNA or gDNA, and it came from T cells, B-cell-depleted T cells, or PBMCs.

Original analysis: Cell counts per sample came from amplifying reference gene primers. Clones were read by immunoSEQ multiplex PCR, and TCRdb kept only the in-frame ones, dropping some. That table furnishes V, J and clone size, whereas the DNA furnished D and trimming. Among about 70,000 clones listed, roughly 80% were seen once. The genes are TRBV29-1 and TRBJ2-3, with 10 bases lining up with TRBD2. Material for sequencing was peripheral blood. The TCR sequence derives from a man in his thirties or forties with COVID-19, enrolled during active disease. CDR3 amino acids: CSVDGLAGDWVTQYF. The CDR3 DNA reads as TGCAGCGTTGATGGGCTAGCGGGAGACTGGGTTACGCAGTATTTT.